The rows below give T cell receptor beta chains drawn from one sample of a study of CD8 T cells in Susac syndrome. TCRdb re-called the immunoSEQ multiplex PCR reads through MiXCR, storing one row per CDR3 protein. There are around 150,000 distinct CDR3 sequences in the sample; roughly 94% occur only once, and 0.075% to 0.095% lies in the top ten. What was sequenced was CD4+ T cells from PBMCs. The receptors derive from a human donor with multiple sclerosis. The CDR3 runs from the conserved cysteine through the conserved F or W. The D gene is left open where the match is weak. A row's size may be missing; if present it is once, few, many or a size class.

j_gene,v_gene,d_gene,abundance,CDR3nt,CDR3aa
TRBJ2-2,TRBV6-2/TRBV6-3,NA,once,TGTGCCAGCAGTTACCGGGGGTTGCACACCGGGGAGCTGTTTTTT,CASSYRGLHTGELFF
TRBJ2-5,TRBV9,TRBD2,NA,TGTGCCAGCAGCGAAGGGACTAGCGGGAAGAGCGGGGAGACCCAGTACTTC,CASSEGTSGKSGETQYF
TRBJ2-5,TRBV4-3,NA,NA,TGCGCCAGCAGCCAAACCTCTAGTGGCGAGACCCAGTACTTC,CASSQTSSGETQYF
TRBJ2-5,TRBV6-6,NA,NA,TGTGCCAGCCACCCGACATGGGGTCAAGAGACCCAGTACTTC,CASHPTWGQETQYF
TRBJ2-3,TRBV29-1,TRBD1,NA,TGCAGCGTTGTGGGGACAGGGGGCCCCACAGATACGCAGTATTTT,CSVVGTGGPTDTQYF
TRBJ2-7,TRBV6-5,NA,NA,TGTGCCAGCAGTTACGGGCCCCTGCAGTACTTC,CASSYGPLQYF
TRBJ2-3,TRBV29-1,NA,once,TGCAGCGTTGAACAACCAGGGGATACGCAGTATTTT,CSVEQPGDTQYF
TRBJ2-1,TRBV14,NA,NA,TGTGCCAGCAGCCAAAGTGCCAATGAGCAGTTCTTC,CASSQSANEQFF
TRBJ2-4,TRBV30,NA,NA,TGTGCCTGGAGTTTTCAGGGCTACGGCATTCAGTACTTC,CAWSFQGYGIQYF
TRBJ2-5,TRBV30,NA,NA,TGTGCCTGGGGTCCCCCGGCTAGCCAAGAGACCCAGTACTTC,CAWGPPASQETQYF
TRBJ2-1,TRBV25-1,TRBD2,once,TGTGCCAGCAGTGAAACCCGGGAGGGCCGCGATGAGCAGTTCTTC,CASSETREGRDEQFF
TRBJ1-4,TRBV6-1,NA,NA,TGTGCCAGCAGTGAAATCCGGGAGATTAAAAAACTGTTTTTT,CASSEIREIKKLFF
TRBJ1-2,TRBV30,NA,NA,TGTGCCTCTACCATCGGGGGACAAGGGAGGAGTGGCTACACCTTC,CASTIGGQGRSGYTF
TRBJ2-1,TRBV9,TRBD2,NA,TGTGCCAGCAGCATCACTAGCGGGAGGGCCGTAGAGCAGTTCTTC,CASSITSGRAVEQFF
TRBJ2-3,TRBV3-1,NA,NA,TGTGCCAGCAGCCAAGGAGCGGTCACAGATACGCAGTATTTT,CASSQGAVTDTQYF
TRBJ1-1,TRBV19,NA,once,TGTGCCAGTAGTATAGGGGGCTCGAACACTGAAGCTTTCTTT,CASSIGGSNTEAFF
TRBJ2-3,TRBV12-3/TRBV12-4,TRBD2,once,TGTGCCAGCAGTTTTCGCGGGAGTGCGGCAGATACGCAGTATTTT,CASSFRGSAADTQYF
TRBJ2-7,TRBV29-1,TRBD2,NA,TGCAGCGTGGGGCTAGCGGGAGGTCGGTACGAGCAGTACTTC,CSVGLAGGRYEQYF
TRBJ1-1,TRBV4-2,TRBD1,NA,TGTGCCAGCAGCGGCCGAGGGGGGACAGGGAACACTGAAGCTTTCTTT,CASSGRGGTGNTEAFF
TRBJ1-5,TRBV20-1,NA,NA,TGCAGTGCTAGTAGAGGGATACGCAATCAGCCCCAGCATTTT,CSASRGIRNQPQHF
TRBJ2-1,TRBV10-1,TRBD1,NA,TGCGCCAGCAGTGAGTCCGGGACAGGCTACAATGAGCAGTTCTTC,CASSESGTGYNEQFF
TRBJ1-4,TRBV4-3,NA,once,TGCGCCAGCAGCCGAGGGTGGGCAACTAATGAAAAACTGTTTTTT,CASSRGWATNEKLFF
TRBJ1-1,TRBV15,NA,NA,TGTGCCACCCGCAGGGGGAACACTGAAGCTTTCTTT,CATRRGNTEAFF
TRBJ2-1,TRBV25-1,NA,NA,TGTGCCAGCGCCAGGACCCCGAGCTCCTACAATGAGCAGTTCTTC,CASARTPSSYNEQFF
TRBJ2-3,TRBV7-2,NA,NA,TGTGCCAGCAGCCGGCCAGCCCTGGCAGATACGCAGTATTTT,CASSRPALADTQYF
TRBJ2-3,TRBV7-2,NA,NA,TGTGCCAGCAGCTTAGTAATCCGAAGGGATACGCAGTATTTT,CASSLVIRRDTQYF
TRBJ1-4,TRBV7-9,NA,NA,TGTGCCAGCAGCTTACGCATCGTTGAAAAACTGTTTTTT,CASSLRIVEKLFF
TRBJ1-5,TRBV23-1,NA,NA,TGCGCCAGCAGTCACTATTACAGCACTAATCAGCCCCAGCATTTT,CASSHYYSTNQPQHF
TRBJ2-7,TRBV5-1,TRBD1,NA,TGCGCCAGCAGCTTGCAGGGGACAGACGAGCAGTACTTC,CASSLQGTDEQYF
TRBJ2-3,TRBV7-9,NA,few,TGTGCCAGCAGCTTAGGAGTAGCCCGTAGCACAGATACGCAGTATTTT,CASSLGVARSTDTQYF
TRBJ2-5,TRBV6-5,TRBD2,NA,TGTGCCAGCAGTTACGGGCTAGCGGGATCGGAGACCCAGTACTTC,CASSYGLAGSETQYF
TRBJ1-2,TRBV12-3/TRBV12-4,NA,NA,TGTGCCAGCAGGAACCCAGTAGGTGGCTACACCTTC,CASRNPVGGYTF
TRBJ1-1,TRBV7-9,NA,NA,TGTGCCAGCAGCCCCGACTGGGGTGAAGCTTTCTTT,CASSPDWGEAFF
TRBJ2-7,TRBV6-2/TRBV6-3,NA,NA,TGTGCCAGCAGTTACTCCCAGAGGTCCACCTACGAGCAGTACTTC,CASSYSQRSTYEQYF
TRBJ2-3,TRBV7-3,NA,NA,TGTGCCAGCAGCCAATCTAGGGCAGATACGCAGTATTTT,CASSQSRADTQYF
TRBJ1-1,TRBV28,TRBD1,NA,TGTGCCAGCAGCTCCAACCCTTGGGGACAGGGGACCACTGAAGCTTTCTTT,CASSSNPWGQGTTEAFF
TRBJ1-3,TRBV12-3/TRBV12-4,NA,NA,TGTGCCAGCAGTTATAGCTCTGGAAACACCATATATTTT,CASSYSSGNTIYF
TRBJ2-5,TRBV11-3,TRBD2,NA,TGTGCCAGCAGCTTAGCGTCTAGCGGGAGAAGCGAGACCCAGTACTTC,CASSLASSGRSETQYF
TRBJ2-7,TRBV27,NA,once,TGTGCCAGCAGTTTATTCCCCGCGGACTCCACACCCTACGAGCAGTACTTC,CASSLFPADSTPYEQYF
TRBJ2-5,TRBV7-3,NA,NA,TGTGCCAGCAGCTCCACAGGGATTAGGGAGACCCAGTACTTC,CASSSTGIRETQYF
TRBJ1-1,TRBV30,NA,NA,TGTGCCTGGAGTCGAGGGGGGGCTGAAGCTTTCTTT,CAWSRGGAEAFF
TRBJ2-4,TRBV5-1,NA,NA,TGCGCCAGCAAGGACGGAGACAAAAACATTCAGTACTTC,CASKDGDKNIQYF
TRBJ2-7,TRBV10-2,NA,NA,TGCGCCGGATCCGGATGGCAGGCAGGGGAGCAGTACTTC,CAGSGWQAGEQYF
TRBJ2-7,TRBV30,NA,NA,TGTGCCTGGAGTAGAACATCCACAGGGTATTCGATATACGAGCAGTACTTC,CAWSRTSTGYSIYEQYF
TRBJ2-7,TRBV4-3,NA,NA,TGCGCCAGCAGCCAAGTTACAGGACCATTCTCCTACGAGCAGTACTTC,CASSQVTGPFSYEQYF
TRBJ2-7,TRBV2,NA,NA,TGTGCCAGCAGCGAACCCAGGGGAGGCTACGAGCAGTACTTC,CASSEPRGGYEQYF
TRBJ2-7,TRBV21-1,NA,NA,TGTGCCGGCCGCGAATCAAACTCCTACGAGCAGTACTTC,CAGRESNSYEQYF
TRBJ2-7,TRBV5-4,TRBD1,NA,TGTGCCAGCAGCTCGGGCGGGACAGGGGGTATCGACGAGCAGTACTTC,CASSSGGTGGIDEQYF
TRBJ2-3,TRBV4-2,TRBD2,NA,TGTGCCAGCAGCCATGCGGGAGGTGGCACAGATACGCAGTATTTT,CASSHAGGGTDTQYF
TRBJ2-2,TRBV13,TRBD1,NA,TGTGCCAGCAGCCCGGGACAGGGTTTCGACACCGGGGAGCTGTTTTTT,CASSPGQGFDTGELFF